These 2 T cell receptor beta chains were all obtained from the same sample, sequenced in a study of cytomegalovirus exposure and HLA in healthy donors (dated by TCRdb to 2015 to 2018). Receptor amplification or capture employed the immunoSEQ multiplex PCR assay. For the multiplex PCR, a mixture combining 60 forward primers for TCR Vbeta segments and 13 reverse primers for TCR Jbeta segments was used. Held by TCRdb, this immuneACCESS table contains in-frame sequences only and omits some clones. Under half of the omission traces to an unresolved V gene where checked; the cause of the rest is unknown. Within this sample are 130,000 or so clones, with roughly 80% of them counted one time only. Around 1.5% of the sample is held by the ten biggest clonotypes. The sequencing input was PBMCs. The receptors come from a woman between 18 and 30 years old in good health and CMV-seronegative.

The chain recombines TRBV14 with TRBJ1-4; no reliable D call. CDR1 and CDR2 (germline): SGHDN, FVKESK. V lost 1 base and J 5 bases, leaving 2 bases between the germline ends. The CDR3 extends over 12 amino acids. CDR3 DNA sequence: TGTGCCAGCAGCCAAGCAAATGAAAAACTGTTTTTT. This encodes CASSQANEKLFF.

This clone was counted a single time. The chain joins TRBV27 to TRBJ2-1; TRBD2 aligns across 7 bases. CDR3 length equals 13 residues. Trimming removed 8 bases from V and 1 base from J; junction bases left unmatched: 2. Per germline, CDR1 MNHEY and CDR2 SMNVEV (reference sequence). The CDR3 bases are TGTGCCAGCGCGGGGGAATCCTACAATGAGCAGTTCTTC. As protein: CASAGESYNEQFF.